A single sample gave rise to the 26 T cell receptor beta chains below, sequenced in a study of shared clonotypes between healthy human individuals. Naive CD8 cells lacked CD45RO, underwent positive selection for CCR7 and left out terminally differentiated effector memory CD45RA+ cells. Clones were read by immunoSEQ multiplex PCR, and TCRdb kept only the in-frame ones, dropping some. This table has millions of clones, about 92% appearing once. The sequenced sample was naive CD8+ T cells from PBMCs. The origin of the receptors is a man between 18 and 35 years old in good health. Some clones in this sample may be carry-over from other donors' samples.

A single count supports this clone. The V gene is TRBV5-8, the J gene TRBJ2-1, with D possibly being TRBD2 (6 bases). The CDR3 is 15 amino acids. Between the trimmed V and J ends, which lost 0 bases and 7 bases, there was a span of 14 bases. In germline, CDR1 is SGHTS, CDR2 YDEGEE. The CDR3 reads CASSLVLATRNEQFF. DNA of the CDR3: TGTGCCAGCAGCTTGGTCCTAGCGACTCGGAATGAGCAGTTCTTC.

This clone was recorded once. The V gene is TRBV7-2, the J gene TRBJ1-1; 7 bases agree with TRBD1. Per the germline V gene, CDR1 is SGHTA and CDR2 is FQGNSA. The trim removed 5 bases at V and 7 bases at J, leaving 7 bases unmatched. The CDR3 runs 13 residues. The CDR3 is CASSPGGQNEAFF. CDR3 nucleotides: TGTGCCAGCAGCCCGGGGGGACAGAATGAAGCTTTCTTT.

The chain links TRBV28 to TRBJ2-7; 7 bases align to TRBD1. The CDR3 sequence is 13 residues long. Germline lookup yields CDR1 MDHEN and CDR2 SYDVKM. With 4 bases clipped from V and 4 bases from J, the junction kept 4 bases outside the gene matches. The CDR3 bases are TGTGCCAGCAGTTCCCCAGGGGGATACGAGCAGTACTTC. It translates to CASSSPGGYEQYF.

With regard to this clone: This same CDR3 is encoded by further DNA sequences in the sample. The chain joins TRBV9 to TRBJ2-1; 8 bases are shared with TRBD2. Looked up from germline, CDR1 is SGDLS and CDR2 is YYNGEE. With 2 bases clipped from V and 4 bases from J, the junction kept 5 bases outside the gene matches. The CDR3 runs to 15 residues. The CDR3 bases are TGTGCCAGCAGCGTCGTAGCGGGAACGTACAATGAGCAGTTCTTC. This codes for CASSVVAGTYNEQFF. The full variable domain, rest sourced from reference TRBV9 and TRBJ2-1, is DSGVTQTPKHLITATGQRVTLRCSPRSGDLSVYWYQQSLDQGLQFLIQYYNGEERAKGNILERFSAQQFPDLHSELNLSSLELGDSALYFCASSVVAGTYNEQFFGPGTRLTVL.

On this clone: Within the sample, other DNA sequences also encode this same CDR3. The chain links TRBV9 to TRBJ1-2; D gene uncertain. V was pared by 0 bases and J by 0 bases, with 9 bases between. The CDR3 totals 15 residues. Germline V gene sequence: CDR1 SGDLS, CDR2 YYNGEE. CDR3 sequence reads: CASSVGAGPNYGYTF. The CDR3 DNA follows: TGTGCCAGCAGCGTAGGAGCAGGTCCTAACTATGGCTACACCTTC. The whole variable domain, filled in from reference TRBV9 and TRBJ1-2, reads DSGVTQTPKHLITATGQRVTLRCSPRSGDLSVYWYQQSLDQGLQFLIQYYNGEERAKGNILERFSAQQFPDLHSELNLSSLELGDSALYFCASSVGAGPNYGYTFGSGTRLTVV.

This clone occurred once. V is TRBV6-1 and J is TRBJ1-6, with D possibly matching TRBD1 (5 bases). The CDR3 length is 17 residues. V lost 2 bases, J lost 0 bases, and 11 bases lay in between. Germline loops: CDR1 MNHNS, CDR2 SASEGT. CDR3 loop: CASSEFRGSSYNSPLHF. In DNA form, the CDR3 reads TGTGCCAGCAGTGAATTTCGGGGGAGCTCCTATAATTCACCCCTCCACTTT.

V gene TRBV27 combines with J gene TRBJ2-5, with a possible D match to TRBD1 (6 bases). V lost 0 bases and J 1 base, leaving 9 bases between the germline ends. CDR3 length: 15 amino acids. Germline values: CDR1 MNHEY, CDR2 SMNVEV (reference sequence). The CDR3: CASSLSWGPQETQYF. DNA of the CDR3: TGTGCCAGCAGTTTATCGTGGGGGCCCCAAGAGACCCAGTACTTC.

The rearrangement joins TRBV28 to TRBJ1-2; D unresolved. This CDR3 has 14 residues. Germline loops: CDR1 MDHEN, CDR2 SYDVKM. V shed 6 bases and J shed 3 bases, with 14 bases lying between them. In DNA, the CDR3 is TGTGCCAGCAGACCGTGGTCCACGGACTATGGCTACACCTTC. The encoded protein is CASRPWSTDYGYTF.

This chain uses TRBV7-6 with TRBJ1-2, with D maybe TRBD1 (5 bases). CDR1 and CDR2 (germline): SGHVS, FNYEAQ. The CDR3 runs to 16 residues. With 0 bases removed from V and 2 bases from J, the gap between germline ends came to 13 bases. CDR3 coding DNA: TGTGCCAGCAGCTTAGCTCCTATTGGGGGAAACTATGGCTACACCTTC. Its protein is CASSLAPIGGNYGYTF.

With respect to this clone: The sample carries other DNA sequences with the same CDR3. The rearrangement uses TRBV4-3 and TRBJ2-7; 9 bases are a match to TRBD2. CDR1 LGHNA and CDR2 YSLEER come from the germline V gene. V trimming: 0 bases; J trimming: 3 bases; junction bases outside the gene matches: 3. This CDR3 comprises 15 residues. In nucleotides, the CDR3 is TGCGCCAGCAGCCAAGAAGCTAGCGGGATCTACGAGCAGTACTTC. Translation gives CASSQEASGIYEQYF.

V gene TRBV2 combines with J gene TRBJ2-7, with a weak D call TRBD1 (6 bases). Deletions cut 4 bases from V and 0 bases from J, with 16 bases between. This CDR3 has 16 residues. CDR1 is SNHLY, CDR2 FYNNEI, per germline. The CDR3 spells CASSVGLMDSSYEQYF. As DNA, the CDR3 is TGTGCCAGCAGTGTAGGTCTTATGGACAGCTCCTACGAGCAGTACTTC.

The J gene is TRBJ2-1, the V gene TRBV6-1; no definite D call. Germline CDR1 and CDR2: MNHNS and SASEGT. The CDR3 sequence is 15 residues long. Trimming stripped 6 bases from V and 0 bases from J, with 12 bases between. CDR3 sequence reads: CASRDRLYSYNEQFF. For the CDR3, the DNA is TGTGCCAGCAGGGATCGACTGTACTCCTACAATGAGCAGTTCTTC.

CDR3 nucleotide sequence: TGTGCCAGCAGTTTGGGGAATCCTTGGTACAATGAGCAGTTCTTC. Translating gives CASSLGNPWYNEQFF. The genes are TRBV27 and TRBJ2-1; D not resolved. The V gene's germline CDR1 is MNHEY and CDR2 SMNVEV (reference sequence). The CDR3 runs 15 residues. Between the trimmed V and J ends, which lost 3 bases and 4 bases, there was a span of 13 bases.

This clone was counted a single time. The chain recombines TRBV9 with TRBJ2-7; 8 bases agree with TRBD2. Germline loops: CDR1 SGDLS, CDR2 YYNGEE. With V trimmed by 3 bases and J by 2 bases, 7 bases remained unmatched. CDR3 length: 15 residues. CDR3 sequence reads: CASSAGGATTYEQYF. CDR3 in DNA: TGTGCCAGCAGCGCCGGGGGGGCCACCACCTACGAGCAGTACTTC.

V gene TRBV5-1 combines with J gene TRBJ2-7; D unresolved. V was shortened by 4 bases and J by 0 bases, with 14 bases between the two germline ends. The CDR3 extends over 15 amino acids. The germline V gene has CDR1 SGHRS and CDR2 YFSETQ. CDR3 coding DNA: TGCGCCAGCAGCGCGTCGGCGGCAAGCTCCTACGAGCAGTACTTC. Encoded protein: CASSASAASSYEQYF.

The chain combines TRBV9 with TRBJ1-1, with a tentative D call TRBD1 (5 bases). The CDR3 is 14 amino acids. The V gene lost 0 bases and the J gene lost 1 base, with 7 bases spanning the gap. Looked up from germline, CDR1 is SGDLS and CDR2 is YYNGEE. In DNA form, the CDR3 reads TGTGCCAGCAGCGTAGATACAGGGAACACTGAAGCTTTCTTT. Translation: CASSVDTGNTEAFF.

The V gene is TRBV11-2, the J gene TRBJ2-7; 9 nucleotides match TRBD1. Germline CDR1 is SGHAT and CDR2 is FQNNGV. The CDR3 has 15 residues. The ends lost 6 bases at V and 6 bases at J; junction bases unmatched: 12. In DNA, the CDR3 is TGTGCCAGCAGGGAGGGACAGGGTGGTTCTGGCGAGCAGTACTTC. Its protein product is CASREGQGGSGEQYF.

The CDR3 loop is CATSRDWKANYGYTF. In nucleotides, the CDR3 is TGTGCCACCAGCAGAGATTGGAAAGCTAACTATGGCTACACCTTC. This chain uses TRBV15 with TRBJ1-2; D gene unclear. V lost 0 bases, J lost 0 bases, and 8 bases lay in between. This CDR3 spans 15 amino acids. The germline V gene encodes CDR1 LNHNV and CDR2 YYDKDF (reference sequence).

This chain links TRBV27 with TRBJ2-1, with D possibly being TRBD2 (6 bases). The V gene's germline CDR1 is MNHEY and CDR2 SMNVEV (reference sequence). CDR3 length: 16 amino acids. Trimming took off 5 bases at V and 0 bases at J, with 14 bases between the two ends. As DNA, the CDR3 is TGTGCCAGCAGTCCCCCCGGACTATACTCCTACAATGAGCAGTTCTTC. Amino acids: CASSPPGLYSYNEQFF.

The J gene is TRBJ1-5, the V gene TRBV6-1; 10 positions agree with TRBD1. J gave up 4 bases and V 6 bases, and 3 bases lay outside the gene matches. This CDR3 is built from 14 residues. Germline lookup yields CDR1 MNHNS and CDR2 SASEGT. CDR3 nucleotides: TGTGCCAGCAGGGACAGGGGGACGAATCAGCCCCAGCATTTT. As protein: CASRDRGTNQPQHF.

Concerning this clone itself: Other nucleotide sequences from this sample produce the same CDR3. The chain joins TRBV27 to TRBJ1-1; no clear D gene. The ends were cut back, 3 bases at V and 0 bases at J, with 5 bases in the middle. Germline CDR1 is MNHEY and CDR2 is SMNVEV (reference sequence). The length of the CDR3 is 13 residues. The CDR3 sequence: CASSFGLNTEAFF. Here the CDR3 DNA reads TGTGCCAGCAGTTTTGGATTGAACACTGAAGCTTTCTTT.

V gene TRBV29-1 combines with J gene TRBJ2-7; 7 nucleotides agree with TRBD2. From germline, CDR1 is SQVTM and CDR2 ANQGSEA. The trim removed 3 bases at V and 3 bases at J, leaving 2 bases unmatched. The length of the CDR3 is 12 residues. The CDR3 DNA reads as TGCAGCGTTGAGAGGACTAGCTACGAGCAGTACTTC. This gives the protein CSVERTSYEQYF.

The count of this clone is one. Germline is not matched at one junction end, which may reflect a read error. The J gene is TRBJ2-3, the V gene TRBV6-1; D is undetermined. CDR3 length: 10 amino acids. The germline V gene encodes CDR1 MNHNS and CDR2 SASEGT. The CDR3 is CASIEDTQYF. CDR3 DNA sequence: TGTGCCAGCATTGAAGATACGCAGTATTTT.

This chain connects TRBV28 to TRBJ2-3; D perhaps matches TRBD1 (6 bases). This CDR3 is built from 15 residues. The germline V and J ends were trimmed by 5 bases and 0 bases, with 12 bases remaining between them. Germline V gene data show CDR1 as MDHEN and CDR2 as SYDVKM. CDR3 nucleotides: TGTGCCAGCAGTCGGACAGTTTATAGCACAGATACGCAGTATTTT. It is translated as CASSRTVYSTDTQYF.

The V call is TRBV27, the J call TRBJ2-7; 15 positions match TRBD2. This CDR3 spans 16 amino acids. Trimming at V came to 6 bases and at J to 5 bases, leaving 8 bases not matched to a gene. The germline gives CDR1 MNHEY, CDR2 SMNVEV (reference sequence). CDR3 DNA: TGTGCCAGCAGCCCTAGGACTAGCGGGAGGGGAGACGAGCAGTACTTC. This sequence encodes CASSPRTSGRGDEQYF.

The V and J genes are TRBV25-1 and TRBJ1-2; tentative D call: TRBD1 (5 bases). Germline loops: CDR1 MGHDK, CDR2 SYGVNS. This CDR3 region has 14 residues. V was clipped by 5 bases and J by 4 bases, with 14 bases between them. CDR3 sequence reads: CASSLGGGAYGYTF. CDR3 DNA: TGTGCCAGCAGTCTCGGCGGTGGGGCCTATGGCTACACCTTC.